This T cell receptor beta chain was identified during a study of OX40 agonist ivuxolimab in advanced cancers. Regarding the research as a whole: Ivuxolimab, which targeted the costimulatory receptor OX40 (CD134), was an agonistic, fully human IgG2 monoclonal antibody. Intravenous ivuxolimab was administered to patients every 2 weeks at six dose levels: 0.01, 0.1, 0.3, 1.5, 3 and 10 mg/kg. Among the roughly 52 dose-escalation patients, approximately 20 had hepatocellular carcinoma, 15 or so melanoma, 9 renal cell carcinoma and 9 head and neck cancer. In the dose-escalation cohort, around four fifths of patients were male, and the mean age was roughly 60 years with a range of 23 to 79. Patients were allowed to have had prior anti-PD-1, anti-PD-L1 or anti-CTLA-4 therapy, and less than 45% of the dose-escalation patients had previously received checkpoint inhibitors. Partial responses occurred in three dose-escalation patients, of whom one had hepatocellular carcinoma and two had cutaneous melanoma. The purpose of peripheral TCRbeta sequencing was to test whether ivuxolimab changed TCR sequence diversity and led to clonal T-cell expansion. The monotherapy dose-escalation portion (N of about 47 patients) of the phase I ivuxolimab trial is reported in the paper.

Beyond this particular receptor, the publication reports: On average, CD8+ T cells showed more expanded clones than CD4+ T cells after ivuxolimab. In partial responders in the 0.1-3.0 mg/kg groups, normalized peripheral clonal expansion was found to be among the lowest, especially among CD8+ T cells. At doses of 0.1 to 3.0 mg/kg, clonal expansion of both CD4+ and CD8+ blood T cells was observed from baseline to week 6. The antigen specificity of the peripheral T cells that underwent clonal expansion was not determined. Low levels of normalized T-cell clonal expansion were also shown by some nonresponding patients.

From a lookup of the germline V gene, CDR1 and CDR2 are MDHEN and SYDVKM. The CDR3 contains 15 residues, cysteine and phenylalanine counted. The read is trimmed to its CDR3 DNA, 45 bases read in frame from base 1. V and J lose 3 bases and 4 bases, and a span of 16 bases separates them. Genomic DNA was extracted from sorted cells for sequencing of the TCRbeta CDR3 region. The immunoSEQ Assay was used to sequence the TCRbeta CDR3 regions. The immuneACCESS repertoire file appears here via TCRdb, limited to in-frame rearrangements. These files lack a portion of the clones; in checked studies, under half of the deficit traces to unresolved V genes, and the cause of the others is not known. Recorded for this sample are roughly 18,000 clones; about 70% of them occurred a single time. In total, the top ten clones hold around 20% of the sample. On this clone itself: Its antigen remains unidentified. Per-base quality was not reported, and no clone a single base away is much larger than it.

Patients with autoimmune disease history or receiving systemic immunosuppression were excluded from the trial. Peripheral blood for TCR sequencing was drawn from every dose cohort at baseline, at cycle 4 day 1 and at cycle 7 day 1. Samples were obtained from an open-label, multicenter, first-in-human phase I dose-escalation trial of ivuxolimab. Adults with locally advanced or metastatic melanoma, renal cell, hepatocellular, or head and neck squamous cell carcinoma were enrolled in the trial. Before TCR sequencing, CD4+ and CD8+ T cells were separately sorted from peripheral blood. The specimen was CD4+ or CD8+ T cells sorted from blood, collected in a trial of the OX40 agonist ivuxolimab. The sequence was collected from an adult with an advanced solid tumor such as melanoma, head and neck, liver or kidney cancer. The rearranged chain carries TRBV28 and TRBJ2-7; the D region is possibly TRBD1 or TRBD2, each matching across 5 bases. The CDR3 has the sequence CASSFSLARGYEQYF. The bases are TGTGCCAGCAGTTTCAGTCTCGCGAGGGGATACGAGCAGTACTTC.